Following are 31 T cell receptor beta chains from one sample sequenced in a study of identifying expanded T cells in peripheral blood. Clones were read by immunoSEQ multiplex PCR, and TCRdb kept only the in-frame ones, dropping some. The repertoire consists of over 90,000 clones, with over 75% occurring once and the leading ten covering under 6.5%. The material sequenced was blood. These receptor sequences come from a person aged 18 to 75 in good health.

The chain links TRBV9 to TRBJ2-2; 7 positions match TRBD1. CDR3 size: 17 residues. CDR1 SGDLS and CDR2 YYNGEE come from the germline V gene. V lost 0 bases to trimming and J lost 4 bases; unmatched junction nucleotides: 9. DNA for the CDR3: TGTGCCAGCAGCGTAGGAGGGGGCGCGTCAACCACCGGGGAGCTGTTTTTT. Protein: CASSVGGGASTTGELFF.

The V call is TRBV4-1, the J call TRBJ2-6; 9 positions agree with TRBD1. Unmatched junction bases numbered 10, after V lost 1 base and J lost 3 bases. The germline V gene encodes CDR1 MGHRA and CDR2 YSYEKL. The CDR3 loop spans 19 amino acids. This CDR3 reads CASSQVAGTGTGGANVLTF. The CDR3 nucleotides are TGCGCCAGCAGCCAAGTGGCCGGGACAGGGACGGGTGGGGCCAACGTCCTGACTTTC.

This chain's CDR3 is CASSQRQTGVSGYTF. The DNA of the CDR3 is TGTGCCAGCAGCCAACGGCAGACAGGGGTGTCTGGCTACACCTTC. The chain carries TRBV14 and TRBJ1-2, with 8 bases lining up with TRBD1. With 2 bases clipped from V and 7 bases from J, the junction kept 9 bases outside the gene matches. The CDR3 runs to 15 residues. CDR1 and CDR2 from the germline V gene are SGHDN and FVKESK.

J is TRBJ2-1 and V is TRBV7-9; 11 bases are shared with TRBD2. Per the germline V gene, CDR1 is SEHNR and CDR2 is FQNEAQ (reference sequence). This CDR3 comprises 16 residues. J was trimmed by 4 bases and V by 1 base; bases with no gene match: 3. The CDR3 loop reads CASSLVGTSGYNEQFF. CDR3 nucleotides: TGTGCCAGCAGCTTAGTGGGGACTAGCGGATACAATGAGCAGTTCTTC.

Note on this clone: Its ends do not fully match the called genes, so a read error is possible. The chain links TRBV7-3 to TRBJ2-3; the D gene could be TRBD1 or TRBD2 (6 bases each). The CDR3 extends over 16 amino acids. Germline CDR1 reads SGHTA; CDR2 reads FQGTGA. As DNA, the CDR3 is TGCGCCAGCAGCCAAGACGGGGGCACTAGCACAGATACGCAGTATTTT. This sequence encodes CASSQDGGTSTDTQYF.

The chain carries TRBV10-3 and TRBJ2-5; 8 bases are shared with TRBD1. CDR3 length: 14 amino acids. The V and J ends lost 4 bases and 4 bases, in that order; junction bases with no gene match: 5. CDR1 is ENHRY, CDR2 SYGVKD, per germline. CDR3 nucleotide sequence: TGTGCCATCAGTGTAGGAACAGGGGGAGAGACCCAGTACTTC. Amino acids: CAISVGTGGETQYF.

The chain carries TRBV19 and TRBJ2-1; D is possibly TRBD1 or TRBD2 (5 bases each). The CDR3 consists of 11 residues. Between the trimmed V and J ends, which lost 4 bases and 13 bases, there was a span of 11 bases. The germline gives CDR1 LNHDA, CDR2 SQIVND (reference sequence). The CDR3 sequence: CASSRWGIQFF. The CDR3 DNA follows: TGTGCCAGTAGTAGGTGGGGGATCCAGTTCTTC.

V gene TRBV5-1 combines with J gene TRBJ2-6; D gene unclear. The length of the CDR3 is 15 residues. The V end lost 4 bases, the J end lost 1 base, and 9 bases lay between the germline ends. The germline CDR1 and CDR2 sequences are SGHRS and YFSETQ. CDR3 coding DNA: TGCGCCAGCAGCCCCCTCGGGTCTGGGGCCAACGTCCTGACTTTC. Translation: CASSPLGSGANVLTF.

This chain links TRBV28 with TRBJ2-7; 9 bases agree with TRBD1. The germline gives CDR1 MDHEN, CDR2 SYDVKM. The V segment lost 1 base and the J segment 3 bases; nucleotides outside the gene matches: 16. The CDR3 runs to 19 residues. The CDR3 sequence: CASSLFSGQGVLSYYEQYF. The CDR3 nucleotides are TGTGCCAGCAGTTTATTTTCGGGACAGGGCGTCTTGAGTTACTACGAGCAGTACTTC.

The CDR3 DNA follows: TGTGCCAGCAGCTTGAACCGGGACAGGGGGTCACCCCTCCACTTT. It yields the protein CASSLNRDRGSPLHF. The V and J genes are TRBV5-4 and TRBJ1-6, with 11 bases fitting TRBD1. CDR1 is SGHNT and CDR2 is YYREEE in the germline V gene (reference sequence). Losses at the gene ends were 1 base for V and 10 bases for J; bases not matched to a gene: 4. CDR3 length: 15 residues.

The chain is built from TRBV2 and TRBJ1-6; D is perhaps TRBD1 (5 bases). Germline V gene data show CDR1 as SNHLY and CDR2 as FYNNEI. Trimming removed 4 bases at V and 7 bases at J, with 14 bases between. The CDR3 sequence is 15 residues long. The CDR3 here is CASSGFLGVNSPLHF. The CDR3 DNA follows: TGTGCCAGCAGTGGGTTTTTGGGGGTAAATTCACCCCTCCACTTT.

This rearrangement joins TRBV27 to TRBJ1-5; no definite D call. Between the trimmed V and J ends, which lost 6 bases and 3 bases, there was a span of 9 bases. The germline CDR1 and CDR2 sequences are MNHEY and SMNVEV (reference sequence). The CDR3 runs to 13 residues. CDR3 in DNA: TGTGCCAGCAGGGAGGGCCCCAATCAGCCCCAGCATTTT. Amino acid sequence: CASREGPNQPQHF.

This clone was picked up a small number of times. The J gene is TRBJ1-1, the V gene TRBV14; D call uncertain. Per germline, CDR1 SGHDN and CDR2 FVKESK. The CDR3 sequence is 12 residues long. V was cut by 5 bases and J by 1 base, with 5 bases left in between. CDR3 coding DNA: TGTGCCAGCAGCTCCTCGAACACTGAAGCTTTCTTT. This gives the protein CASSSSNTEAFF. The whole variable domain, remainder taken from reference TRBV14 and TRBJ1-1, is EAGVTQFPSHSVIEKGQTVTLRCDPISGHDNLYWYRRVMGKEIKFLLHFVKESKQDESGMPNNRFLAERTGGTYSTLKVQPAELEDSGVYFCASSSSNTEAFFGQGTRLTVV.

The chain is built from TRBV6-5 and TRBJ2-7; D is unresolved. This CDR3 is 14 amino acids long. The ends were cut back, 3 bases at V and 4 bases at J, with 13 bases in the middle. Looked up from germline, CDR1 is MNHEY and CDR2 is SVGAGI. CDR3 sequence (DNA): TGTGCCAGCAGTTATCTCAGTGGGCCGTACGAGCAGTACTTC. Amino acid sequence: CASSYLSGPYEQYF.

This sequence joins TRBV7-2 and TRBJ2-3, with TRBD2 matching 10 bases. This CDR3 has 16 residues. J was trimmed by 8 bases and V by 5 bases; bases with no gene match: 13. In germline, CDR1 is SGHTA, CDR2 FQGNSA. The CDR3 coding sequence is TGTGCCAGCAGCCAACAGCTACTAGCGGGATTCGGTACGCAGTATTTT. It codes for CASSQQLLAGFGTQYF.

The chain couples TRBV5-1 to TRBJ1-3; D unresolved. CDR1 is SGHRS and CDR2 is YFSETQ in the germline V gene. This CDR3 contains 16 residues. V was trimmed by 0 bases and J by 0 bases, leaving 10 bases between them. The CDR3: CASSLDDIYSGNTIYF. The DNA of the CDR3 is TGCGCCAGCAGCTTGGACGACATTTACTCTGGAAACACCATATATTTT.

The J gene is TRBJ2-2, the V gene TRBV6-6; 8 positions match TRBD2. After removal of 0 bases from V and 5 bases from J, the junction contained 5 bases not matched to a gene. This CDR3 is 16 amino acids long. Germline V gene sequence: CDR1 MNHNY, CDR2 SVGAGI (reference sequence). DNA for the CDR3: TGTGCCAGCAGTTACTCGAGCGGGGGCCGAACCGGGGAGCTGTTTTTT. It yields the protein CASSYSSGGRTGELFF.

The chain employs TRBV5-1 and TRBJ2-1, with D uncertain. V was trimmed by 0 bases and J by 15 bases, leaving 16 bases between them. CDR1 and CDR2 from the germline V gene are SGHRS and YFSETQ. The CDR3 is 13 residues long. In DNA form, the CDR3 reads TGCGCCAGCAGCTTGGATTTTGGTCGTACGCTGTTCTTC. The encoded protein is CASSLDFGRTLFF.

This rearrangement joins TRBV11-2 to TRBJ1-1, with D possibly TRBD1 on 5 matching bases. CDR1 SGHAT and CDR2 FQNNGV come from the germline V gene. Trimming cost V 2 bases and J 4 bases, with 11 bases left between them. There are 14 residues in the CDR3. CDR3 DNA: TGTGCCAGCAGCTTAAGCCTGGGGGTCACTGAAGCTTTCTTT. It codes for CASSLSLGVTEAFF.

On this clone: Other DNA sequences in the same sample also yield this CDR3. The chain uses TRBV5-1 and TRBJ1-4; D remains ambiguous. The CDR3 is 14 residues long. Germline-derived CDR1 and CDR2 are SGHRS and YFSETQ. V was pared by 0 bases and J by 0 bases, with 3 bases between. The CDR3 is CASSLGSTNEKLFF. The DNA of the CDR3 is TGCGCCAGCAGCTTGGGGTCAACTAATGAAAAACTGTTTTTT.

V and J are TRBV19 and TRBJ2-3; 9 bases align to TRBD1. From germline, CDR1 is LNHDA and CDR2 SQIVND (reference sequence). Germline trimming cut 9 bases from V and 1 base from J; bases unmatched to any gene: 2. The CDR3 is made up of 13 amino acids. As DNA, the CDR3 is TGTGCCAGCCGGGACAGGGGCACAGATACGCAGTATTTT. The encoded protein is CASRDRGTDTQYF. Full variable domain (rest looked up from reference TRBV19 and TRBJ2-3): DGGITQSPKYLFRKEGQNVTLSCEQNLNHDAMYWYRQDPGQGLRLIYYSQIVNDFQKGDIAEGYSVSREKKESFPLTVTSAQKNPTAFYLCASRDRGTDTQYFGPGTRLTVL.

The table lists this clone with a count of one. The chain uses TRBV28 and TRBJ1-2; TRBD1 is a possible D gene (5 bases). In germline, CDR1 is MDHEN, CDR2 SYDVKM. The ends were cut back, 5 bases at V and 1 base at J, with 14 bases in the middle. The length of the CDR3 is 15 residues. The chain's CDR3 is CASSGRRDRNYGYTF. CDR3 DNA sequence: TGTGCCAGCAGTGGAAGAAGGGACCGTAACTATGGCTACACCTTC.

V usage is TRBV5-1 and J usage is TRBJ1-5; D gene uncertain. The ends were cut back, 0 bases at V and 1 base at J, with 5 bases in the middle. The CDR3 loop spans 14 amino acids. Germline CDR1 reads SGHRS; CDR2 reads YFSETQ. Here the CDR3 DNA reads TGCGCCAGCAGCTTGGATCTAAGCAATCAGCCCCAGCATTTT. The encoded protein is CASSLDLSNQPQHF.

The chain is built from TRBV6-1 and TRBJ2-1; 7 bases match TRBD1. CDR3 size: 15 residues. V dropped 6 bases and J dropped 9; count of bases not matched to a gene: 14. CDR1 and CDR2 from the germline V gene are MNHNS and SASEGT. The CDR3 loop reads CASRAPRQGWSEQFF. For the CDR3, the DNA is TGTGCCAGCAGGGCCCCGAGACAGGGTTGGAGTGAGCAGTTCTTC.

The chain couples TRBV19 to TRBJ1-2; 9 positions match TRBD1. The CDR3 covers 15 residues. After removal of 10 bases from V and 0 bases from J, the junction contained 9 bases not matched to a gene. From germline, CDR1 is LNHDA and CDR2 SQIVND (reference sequence). The CDR3 DNA reads as TGTGCCACCCAAAACAGGGGGCTGTCTAACTATGGCTACACCTTC. This translates into CATQNRGLSNYGYTF.

This rearrangement joins TRBV28 to TRBJ1-1; D gene ambiguous. V was cut by 3 bases and J by 9 bases, with 11 bases left in between. The germline CDR1 and CDR2 sequences are MDHEN and SYDVKM. The CDR3 sequence is 12 residues long. The CDR3 here is CASSFLARQAFF. In nucleotides, the CDR3 is TGTGCCAGCAGTTTTCTGGCCCGACAAGCTTTCTTT.

The chain has TRBV29-1 and TRBJ2-7, with 12 bases aligning to TRBD1. Trimming at V came to 6 bases and at J to 2 bases, leaving 5 bases not matched to a gene. Germline assignment: CDR1 SQVTM and CDR2 ANQGSEA. CDR3 length: 14 residues. The CDR3: CSVEGQGATYEQYF. The CDR3 region has the DNA TGCAGCGTCGAGGGACAGGGGGCCACCTACGAGCAGTACTTC.

This clone has just one count. The chain joins TRBV7-2 to TRBJ2-7; 13 bases fit TRBD2. There are 15 residues in the CDR3. Losses at the gene ends were 5 bases for V and 6 bases for J; bases not matched to a gene: 7. CDR1 and CDR2 from the germline V gene are SGHTA and FQGNSA. The CDR3: CASSPTSGGVGEQYF. CDR3 nucleotides: TGTGCCAGCAGCCCTACTAGCGGGGGGGTAGGCGAGCAGTACTTC.

The gene calls are TRBV6-5 and TRBJ2-5, with TRBD2 matching 7 bases. The J call could be wrong; TRBJ2-7 is a better fit for the DNA end. The germline V gene has CDR1 MNHEY and CDR2 SVGAGI. The CDR3 length is 15 residues. The CDR3 here is CASSYAGGGAYEQYF. The CDR3 DNA reads as TGTGCCAGCAGTTACGCCGGCGGGGGAGCCTACGAGCAGTACTTC.

The chain combines TRBV30 with TRBJ2-2; 7 nucleotides agree with TRBD2. Trimming at V came to 5 bases and at J to 7 bases, leaving 4 bases not matched to a gene. Germline V gene lookup returns CDR1 GTSNPN and CDR2 SVGIG (reference sequence). The CDR3 runs to 12 residues. CDR3 protein: CAWGRVDGELFF. In DNA, the CDR3 is TGTGCCTGGGGGAGGGTTGACGGGGAGCTGTTTTTT. The whole variable domain, filled in from reference TRBV30 and TRBJ2-2, reads SQTIHQWPATLVQPVGSPLSLECTVEGTSNPNLYWYRQAAGRGLQLLFYSVGIGQISSEVPQNLSASRPQDRQFILSSKKLLLSDSGFYLCAWGRVDGELFFGEGSRLTVL.

This clone was seen only once. This chain connects TRBV19 to TRBJ2-1, with 7 bases that match TRBD1. The CDR3 has 16 residues. Germline V gene sequence: CDR1 LNHDA, CDR2 SQIVND (reference sequence). V shed 5 bases, J shed 8 bases, and the junction held 15 bases outside the gene matches. The CDR3 nucleotides read TGTGCCAGTAGTCGGAGGCAGGGGGTGACCTCGGATGAGCAGTTCTTC. Translating it yields CASSRRQGVTSDEQFF.